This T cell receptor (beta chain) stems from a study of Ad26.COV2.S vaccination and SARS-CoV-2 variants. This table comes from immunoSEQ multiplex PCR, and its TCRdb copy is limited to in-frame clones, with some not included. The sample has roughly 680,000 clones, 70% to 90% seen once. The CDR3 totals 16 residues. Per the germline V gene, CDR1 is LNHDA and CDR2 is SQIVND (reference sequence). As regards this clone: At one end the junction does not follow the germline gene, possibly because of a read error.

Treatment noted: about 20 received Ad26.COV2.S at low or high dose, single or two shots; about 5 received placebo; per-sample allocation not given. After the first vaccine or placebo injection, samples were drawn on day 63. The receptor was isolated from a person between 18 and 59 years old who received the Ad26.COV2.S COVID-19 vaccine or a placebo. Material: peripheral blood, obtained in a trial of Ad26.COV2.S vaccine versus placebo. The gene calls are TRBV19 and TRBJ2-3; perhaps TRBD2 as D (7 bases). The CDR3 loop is CASTRLGGLSTDTQYF. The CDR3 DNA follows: TGTGCGAGTACCCGCCTGGGGGGGCTTAGCACAGATACGCAGTATTTT. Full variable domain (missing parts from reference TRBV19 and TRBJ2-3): DGGITQSPKYLFRKEGQNVTLSCEQNLNHDAMYWYRQDPGQGLRLIYYSQIVNDFQKGDIAEGYSVSREKKESFPLTVTSAQKNPTAFYLCASTRLGGLSTDTQYFGPGTRLTVL.